Reported below is one T cell receptor beta chain. Its matching antigen is unknown. Here immunoSEQ multiplex PCR was the method, and the copy in TCRdb shows in-frame clones only, minus some. The sample lists 75,000 to 90,000 clones; less than 96% were seen once. The record originates from a study of cytomegalovirus exposure and HLA in healthy donors. Per the germline V gene, CDR1 is MNHNS and CDR2 is SASEGT. This CDR3 contains 14 residues. V lost 10 bases, J lost 1 base, and 13 bases lay in between. Study-wide points: The study put 150 or so TCR beta chains on its list as cytomegalovirus-associated.

This TCR came from a man between 18 and 35 years old in good health and CMV-seropositive. The chain joins TRBV6-1 to TRBJ2-2; maybe TRBD1 (5 bases). Specimen: PBMCs. CDR3 DNA sequence: TGTGCCACCTCCCTCCAGGGGAACACCGGGGAGCTGTTTTTT. Residues: CATSLQGNTGELFF.